The following is a TCR beta chain sequence with its context. Germline CDR1 and CDR2: MDHEN and SYDVKM. This CDR3 region has 11 residues. Trimming removed 5 bases from V and 4 bases from J, with 3 bases in between. The sample comes from a study of cytomegalovirus exposure and HLA in healthy donors. It was with 60 Vbeta and 13 Jbeta primers that the PCR ran. TCRdb's copy holds only in-frame clones and misses some; the assay was immunoSEQ multiplex PCR. The ten top clones account for 1.5% to 2%, within a sample of about 150,000 clones. The sequencing input was PBMCs. The chain employs TRBV28 and TRBJ1-3; no clear D gene. The clonotype originates from a woman aged 50 to 65 in good health and CMV-seronegative. The CDR3 reads CASSRGNTIYF. CDR3 nucleotides: TGTGCCAGCAGTCGGGGAAACACCATATATTTT.